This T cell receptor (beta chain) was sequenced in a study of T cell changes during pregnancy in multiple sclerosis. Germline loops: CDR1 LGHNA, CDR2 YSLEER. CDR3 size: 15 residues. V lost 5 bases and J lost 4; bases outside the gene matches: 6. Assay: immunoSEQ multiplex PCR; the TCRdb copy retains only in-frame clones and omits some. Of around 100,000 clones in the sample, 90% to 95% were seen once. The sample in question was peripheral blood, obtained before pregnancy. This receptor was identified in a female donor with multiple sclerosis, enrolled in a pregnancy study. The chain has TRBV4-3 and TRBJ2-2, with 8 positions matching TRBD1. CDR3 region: CASSYGQGLTGELFF. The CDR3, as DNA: TGCGCCAGCAGCTATGGACAGGGACTCACCGGGGAGCTGTTTTTT.